Shown below are 21 T cell receptor beta chains from a single sample sequenced in a study of T cell clones after liver transplantation. Produced via immunoSEQ multiplex PCR; TCRdb's table is partial and in-frame only. The top ten clones hold around 9.7% of a sample with fewer than 65,000 clones, 60% to 80% of them seen once. The source material was CD4+ T cells from blood, sampled at the 22-month timepoint. These receptors all come from a human patient who received a liver transplant. The T cells may partly be graft donor cells.

V usage is TRBV5-8 and J usage is TRBJ1-4; 9 nucleotides line up with TRBD1. Germline CDR1 is SGHTS and CDR2 is YDEGEE. The CDR3 has 16 residues. Germline trimming cut 3 bases from V and 8 bases from J; bases unmatched to any gene: 11. This chain's CDR3 is CASSYPQGAVGEKLFF. The CDR3 DNA follows: TGTGCCAGCAGCTACCCACAGGGGGCCGTCGGGGAAAAACTGTTTTTT. Full variable domain (rest looked up from reference TRBV5-8 and TRBJ1-4): EAGVTQSPTHLIKTRGQQATLRCSPISGHTSVYWYQQALGLGLQFLLWYDEGEERNRGNFPPRFSGRQFPNYSSELNVNALELEDSALYLCASSYPQGAVGEKLFFGSGTQLSVL.

The gene calls are TRBV7-9 and TRBJ1-1; weak D call: TRBD1 (5 bases). Germline V gene lookup returns CDR1 SEHNR and CDR2 FQNEAQ (reference sequence). Trimming stripped 6 bases from V and 6 bases from J, with 17 bases between. The CDR3 is 14 residues long. CDR3 sequence reads: CASSQSPVGAEAFF. The CDR3 DNA sequence: TGTGCCAGCAGTCAATCCCCCGTGGGGGCTGAAGCTTTCTTT.

This clone was observed a single time. This chain connects TRBV28 to TRBJ1-4; TRBD1 aligns across 11 bases. The CDR3 contains 15 residues. CDR1 and CDR2 from the germline V gene are MDHEN and SYDVKM. Trimming took 5 bases from V and 8 from J; bases not matched to a gene: 7. CDR3 coding DNA: TGTGCCAGCAGTCGAGCCGGGACAGGGGGAGAAAAACTGTTTTTT. Its protein product is CASSRAGTGGEKLFF.

In its sample, this clone was seen once. The chain is built from TRBV6-1 and TRBJ2-7; D not resolved. CDR3 length equals 13 residues. The germline V gene has CDR1 MNHNS and CDR2 SASEGT. V was clipped by 3 bases and J by 2 bases, with 8 bases between them. The CDR3 DNA reads TGTGCCAGCAGTGAGCACAAGGCCTACGAGCAGTACTTC. Protein: CASSEHKAYEQYF.

This chain links TRBV5-5 with TRBJ2-3, with a tentative D call TRBD2 (5 bases). This CDR3 is 16 amino acids long. The ends were cut back, 4 bases at V and 6 bases at J, with 21 bases in the middle. Germline assignment: CDR1 SGHKS and CDR2 YYEKEE (reference sequence). CDR3 nucleotides: TGTGCCAGCAGCCCAGAGTCGCGGGCGCCCTGGGATACGCAGTATTTT. Residues: CASSPESRAPWDTQYF.

The J gene is TRBJ1-3, the V gene TRBV10-2, with D perhaps TRBD1 (6 bases). The CDR3 is 16 amino acids. V lost 4 bases and J 4 bases, leaving 17 bases between the germline ends. Germline-derived CDR1 and CDR2 are WSHSY and SAAADI. The CDR3 DNA reads as TGCGCCAGCAGTGTCCAGGGGCGTTCAGGAGGAAACACCATATATTTT. This gives the protein CASSVQGRSGGNTIYF.

Here the CDR3 DNA reads TGTGCCAGCAGCTTTACAGGGGGCTATGGCTACACCTTC. It codes for CASSFTGGYGYTF. The chain is built from TRBV5-4 and TRBJ1-2; the match to TRBD1 covers 8 bases. The CDR3 has 13 amino acids. Germline V gene sequence: CDR1 SGHNT, CDR2 YYREEE (reference sequence). V shed 2 bases and J 4 bases; nucleotides not matched to a gene: 1.

The chain links TRBV7-9 to TRBJ1-4, with D unclear. There are 12 residues in the CDR3. Germline V lookup: CDR1 SEHNR, CDR2 FQNEAQ (reference sequence). Trimming pared 8 bases from V and 6 bases from J, leaving 10 bases between. This chain's CDR3 is CASAPGDEKLFF. As DNA, the CDR3 is TGTGCCAGCGCTCCGGGCGATGAAAAACTGTTTTTT.

The V gene is TRBV11-1, the J gene TRBJ2-5; no clear D. Trimming shortened V by 1 base and J by 13 bases, and 19 bases separated the two germline ends. The germline gives CDR1 SGHAT, CDR2 FQDESV (reference sequence). The CDR3 is made up of 14 amino acids. The CDR3 nucleotides read TGTGCCAGCAGCTTAGGACGAGAGACTCCTACACGGTACTTC. Translation: CASSLGRETPTRYF.

This clone was seen only a few times. The chain uses TRBV6-5 and TRBJ1-6, with 8 bases fitting TRBD1. Looked up from germline, CDR1 is MNHEY and CDR2 is SVGAGI. The CDR3 loop spans 15 amino acids. V was clipped by 4 bases and J by 4 bases; unmatched bases: 3. CDR3 in amino acids: CASSSGGFYNSPLHF. For the CDR3, the DNA is TGTGCCAGCAGTTCAGGGGGCTTTTATAATTCACCCCTCCACTTT.

V and J are TRBV29-1 and TRBJ1-5, with a possible D match to TRBD1 (6 bases). Germline lookup yields CDR1 SQVTM and CDR2 ANQGSEA. The CDR3 sequence is 13 residues long. Between the trimmed V and J ends, which lost 3 bases and 6 bases, there was a span of 12 bases. CDR3 in DNA: TGCAGCGTTGAGGGGGCTGAGGGTCAGCCCCAGCATTTT. Its protein product is CSVEGAEGQPQHF.

The chain carries TRBV7-9 and TRBJ2-1; 12 bases agree with TRBD1. CDR1 and CDR2 from the germline V gene are SEHNR and FQNEAQ (reference sequence). The CDR3 is made up of 15 amino acids. V was pared by 4 bases and J by 5 bases, with 3 bases of the junction left unmatched. The CDR3 loop reads CASSSGTGGDNEQFF. CDR3 sequence (DNA): TGTGCCAGCAGCTCTGGGACAGGGGGCGACAATGAGCAGTTCTTC.

V is TRBV27 and J is TRBJ2-6, with 9 bases lining up with TRBD1. V lost 8 bases and J lost 3; bases outside the gene matches: 11. The CDR3 spans 17 residues. The germline CDR1 and CDR2 sequences are MNHEY and SMNVEV (reference sequence). The DNA for the CDR3 is TGTGCCAGCGGATTCCACAGGGGGCTGGATGGGGCCAACGTCCTGACTTTC. Its protein product is CASGFHRGLDGANVLTF.

This clone is a singleton in its sample. One junction end does not reproduce the germline sequence, and a read error may be involved. The chain joins TRBV20-1 to TRBJ2-3, with D perhaps TRBD1 or TRBD2 (5 bases each). This CDR3 has 11 residues. Germline-derived CDR1 and CDR2 are DFQATT and SNEGSKA (reference sequence). CDR3 coding DNA: TGCAGTGCTTTAAGGGACCATCTAACGATTTTT. Translated: CSALRDHLTIF.

The sample holds many counts of this clone. This chain joins TRBV5-1 and TRBJ2-3; D possibly uses TRBD1 or TRBD2 (5 bases each). Germline CDR1 SGHRS, CDR2 YFSETQ. The length of the CDR3 is 11 residues. Trimming stripped 3 bases from V and 11 bases from J, with 10 bases between. CDR3 in DNA: TGCGCCAGCAGCTCTCCGAGGGGGCAGTATTTT. Protein: CASSSPRGQYF.

The rearrangement uses TRBV6-5 and TRBJ2-7, with 7 bases matching TRBD1. CDR3 length: 13 residues. After removal of 6 bases from V and 5 bases from J, the junction contained 7 bases not matched to a gene. Per the germline V gene, CDR1 is MNHEY and CDR2 is SVGAGI. The CDR3 region is CASRKTGTNEQYF. The DNA of the CDR3 is TGTGCCAGCAGGAAGACAGGGACCAACGAGCAGTACTTC.

The chain uses TRBV19 and TRBJ1-3; maybe TRBD1 (5 bases). The CDR3 consists of 14 residues. Germline loops: CDR1 LNHDA, CDR2 SQIVND (reference sequence). Trimming took off 5 bases at V and 0 bases at J, with 8 bases between the two ends. DNA of the CDR3: TGTGCCAGTAGTCGGGGGGGCTCTGGAAACACCATATATTTT. Its translation: CASSRGGSGNTIYF.

The chain recombines TRBV9 with TRBJ1-2; D is undetermined. V dropped 1 base and J dropped 4 bases, with 11 bases sitting between them. Germline values: CDR1 SGDLS, CDR2 YYNGEE. The CDR3 has 14 amino acids. This chain's CDR3 is CASSVSQVRYGYTF. The CDR3, as DNA: TGTGCCAGCAGCGTAAGTCAGGTCCGCTATGGCTACACCTTC.

The table lists this clone with a few counts. The chain couples TRBV28 to TRBJ1-1, with 8 bases that match TRBD1. Germline assignment: CDR1 MDHEN and CDR2 SYDVKM. Trimming cost V 2 bases and J 7 bases; bases outside gene matches: 6. The CDR3 runs 14 residues. The CDR3 region is CASSLQGAGVEAFF. The DNA of the CDR3 is TGTGCCAGCAGTTTACAGGGGGCAGGGGTTGAAGCTTTCTTT.

The chain recombines TRBV11-1 with TRBJ2-7, with D perhaps being TRBD1 or TRBD2 (5 bases each). Germline assignment: CDR1 SGHAT and CDR2 FQDESV (reference sequence). Trimming pared 5 bases from V and 4 bases from J, leaving 24 bases between. The CDR3 sequence is 17 residues long. Here the CDR3 reads CASSPATGTGALYEQYF. The CDR3 nucleotides are TGTGCCAGCAGCCCGGCAACCGGGACCGGGGCACTTTACGAGCAGTACTTC.

The chain uses TRBV9 and TRBJ2-7; D might be TRBD2 (5 bases). Germline-derived CDR1 and CDR2 are SGDLS and YYNGEE. The length of the CDR3 is 14 residues. Trimming cost V 5 bases and J 1 base, with 13 bases left between them. The DNA of the CDR3 is TGTGCCAGCAGGCCGGGGTATCGATCCTACGAGCAGTACTTC. Its protein product is CASRPGYRSYEQYF. Based on the CDR3 plus reference TRBV9 and TRBJ2-7, the full variable domain is DSGVTQTPKHLITATGQRVTLRCSPRSGDLSVYWYQQSLDQGLQFLIQYYNGEERAKGNILERFSAQQFPDLHSELNLSSLELGDSALYFCASRPGYRSYEQYFGPGTRLTVT.